This TCR beta chain was captured by sequencing in a study of control samples from healthy donors and cancer patients. CDR1 and CDR2 (germline): SGHTA, FQGNSA. V was pared by 5 bases and J by 4 bases, with 7 bases of the junction left unmatched. This CDR3 is built from 15 residues. Only in-frame clones appear in the TCRdb table, and some are missing; sequencing was by immunoSEQ multiplex PCR. There are 78,000 or so clones in the sample; more than 80% occur only once, and approximately 15% lies in the top ten. The chain couples TRBV7-2 to TRBJ1-4; 7 bases align to TRBD1. Sample: blood. This receptor was identified in a man over 45 in good health. The CDR3, as DNA: TGTGCCAGCAGCCCCGGGGACAGTTTTAATGAAAAACTGTTTTTT. It translates to CASSPGDSFNEKLFF. The full variable domain, its missing parts supplied by reference TRBV7-2 and TRBJ1-4, is GAGVSQSPSNKVTEKGKDVELRCDPISGHTALYWYRQSLGQGLEFLIYFQGNSAPDKSGLPSDRFSAERTGGSVSTLTIQRTQQEDSAVYLCASSPGDSFNEKLFFGSGTQLSVL.